A selection of T cell receptor beta chains follows, all from one sample in a study of CD8+CD57+ T cells in acquired aplastic anemia. TCRdb analysed the reads with MiXCR anew, one entry per CDR3 protein. The profile shows about 180,000 distinct CDR3 sequences, about 44% of them singletons. Sequencing was performed on sorted CD4+, CD8+, or CD8+CD57+ T cells (not recorded which) from PBMCs. Every receptor here comes from a human donor with aplastic anemia. CDR3s leave out the opening cysteine and the closing phenylalanine or tryptophan. The order of the fields is V gene, CDR3 length, J gene, CDR3 protein.

>TRBV29-1|14|TRBJ2-1
SVDPGLGGSYNEQF
>TRBV11-2|13|TRBJ2-5
ASSLDRRRDRGQY
>TRBV11-2|14|TRBJ2-7
ASSLENGGQGYEQY
>TRBV20-1|11|TRBJ2-3
SAPQLDTDTQY
>TRBV19|12|TRBJ1-5
ASRDLGGGQPQH
>TRBV10-3|11|TRBJ1-1
AISESKLARAF
>TRBV10-3|14|TRBJ1-6
AIRAGQANYNSPLH
>TRBV29-1|10|TRBJ1-2
SVTGEGYGYT
>TRBV6-5|13|TRBJ2-7
ASSYQVGQGNEQY
>TRBV7-6|13|TRBJ2-5
ASSPDRDYLGTQY
>TRBV10-3|11|TRBJ1-1
AISVGVNTEAF
>TRBV24-1|9|TRBJ2-4
ATSKGNIQY
>TRBV5-4|15|TRBJ1-5
ASSLVGGVGGNQPQH
>TRBV2|12|TRBJ1-2
ASRGQSANYGYT
>TRBV29-1|13|TRBJ2-7
SAIGTGANSYEQY
>TRBV7-9|10|TRBJ2-1
ASSGQTYEQF
>TRBV10-3|13|TRBJ2-5
AISERDSIQETQY
>TRBV3-1|10|TRBJ2-5
ASSQRRETQY
>TRBV2|10|TRBJ2-7
ASRGEGYEQY
>TRBV3-1|18|TRBJ2-6
ASSPFMVPGHLSGANVLT
>TRBV25-1|10|TRBJ1-1
AAGTSGTEAF
>TRBV24-1|17|TRBJ2-3
ATNMGAPDKVTSTDTQY
>TRBV6-5|15|TRBJ2-7
ASSYSGLAGGLDEQY
>TRBV5-1|16|TRBJ2-1
ASSLSISSGFSSNEQF
>TRBV25-1|11|TRBJ2-3
ASSRDNTDTQY
>TRBV3-1|15|TRBJ2-3
ASSQVTPGAIGDTQY
>TRBV19|12|TRBJ2-5
ASNAGRTQETQY
>TRBV20-1|15|TRBJ2-3
SARDPGLAGSTDTQY
>TRBV20-1|13|TRBJ2-1
SGKRGGAPYNEQF
>TRBV19|13|TRBJ1-1
ASSKDDRMNTEAF
>TRBV5-1|14|TRBJ2-6
ASSLVAGSGANVLT
>TRBV7-2|10|TRBJ2-1
ASSPGVNEQF
>TRBV14|12|TRBJ1-2
ASSRGGIVRGYT
>TRBV20-1|11|TRBJ2-7
SAPMRKSYEQY
>TRBV7-2|11|TRBJ1-1
ASSETLNTEAF
>TRBV12-5|10|TRBJ1-2
ASGTTNYGYT
>TRBV25-1|11|TRBJ1-4
ASSMTEGEKLF
>TRBV4-2|11|TRBJ2-6
ASSQDGANVLT
>TRBV10-3|14|TRBJ2-7
AISLAGTGGSYEQY
>TRBV6-1|12|TRBJ1-6
ASRGQGAASPLH
>TRBV11-1|13|TRBJ2-3
ASSVKGSGPDTQY
>TRBV2|11|TRBJ1-2
ASSGGRAYGYT
>TRBV9|13|TRBJ2-1
ASSVESGNRGPQF
>TRBV6-6|12|TRBJ2-5
ASRIGTAKETQY
>TRBV2|15|TRBJ2-2
ASMDRPWGGYTGELF
>TRBV19|12|TRBJ2-3
ASLGHLSTDTQY